The 7 T cell receptor beta chains below were found in one sample sequenced in a study of CD8 T cells in ankylosing spondylitis. The study's findings and limits: In ankylosing spondylitis blood, a motif of several highly homologous TCR beta variants appeared characteristic.

TCRdb independently ran MiXCR on the 5' RACE reads; one entry per CDR3 protein. The table records just under 550,000 distinct CDR3 sequences, roughly 13% of them present only once. For these receptors, no antigen is known. The sequenced material came from blood, either unsorted or a sorted T cell fraction (not recorded which). The source is a male donor with ankylosing spondylitis.

The table lists this clonotype with a few counts. The genes are TRBV10-3 and TRBJ2-5; 7 nucleotides align to TRBD1. In germline, CDR1 is ENHRY, CDR2 SYGVKD. The J segment lost 2 bases and the V segment lost 4 bases, leaving 4 bases of the junction unmatched. The CDR3 spans 14 residues. The DNA for the CDR3 is TGTGCCATCAGTGCGGGACAGAAACAAGAGACCCAGTACTTC. The encoded protein is CAISAGQKQETQYF.

V usage is TRBV14 and J usage is TRBJ2-6; D unclear. Germline CDR1 reads SGHDN; CDR2 reads FVKESK. The V and J ends lost 3 bases and 0 bases respectively, with 6 bases between them. The CDR3 is 15 amino acids. The chain's CDR3 is CASSHTASGANVLTF. For the CDR3, the DNA is TGTGCCAGCAGCCATACCGCCTCTGGGGCCAACGTCCTGACTTTC.

In its sample, this clonotype was seen a few times. This sequence joins TRBV24-1 and TRBJ1-5; the match to TRBD1 covers 9 bases. The CDR3 extends over 15 amino acids. CDR1 KGHDR and CDR2 SFDVKD come from the germline V gene. J lost 4 bases, V lost 4 bases, and 4 bases had no gene match. The CDR3 DNA is TGTGCCACCAGTGACGCCGGGACAGGGAATCAGCCCCAGCATTTT. It specifies CATSDAGTGNQPQHF.

V and J are TRBV20-1 and TRBJ2-7, with a tentative D call TRBD2 (6 bases). CDR3 size: 13 residues. The V end lost 3 bases, the J end lost 1 base, and 10 bases lay between the germline ends. Germline-derived CDR1 and CDR2 are DFQATT and SNEGSKA (reference sequence). The CDR3 region has the DNA TGCAGTGCTAGGGCGGGGCCATCCTACGAGCAGTACTTC. Protein sequence: CSARAGPSYEQYF.

V usage is TRBV12-3 or TRBV12-4 and J usage is TRBJ2-7, with 9 bases that match TRBD1. This CDR3 spans 14 amino acids. V was clipped by 7 bases and J by 4 bases; unmatched bases: 8. This CDR3 reads CASTRGTGSYEQYF. The CDR3 coding sequence is TGTGCCAGCACCCGGGGGACAGGGTCATACGAGCAGTACTTC.

This clonotype has ten or more counts. CDR3 in amino acids: CASSPGPSLNTDTQYF. Here the CDR3 DNA reads TGTGCCAGCTCACCGGGACCTTCACTGAACACAGATACGCAGTATTTT. The V and J genes are TRBV18 and TRBJ2-3; perhaps D is TRBD1 or TRBD2 (5 bases each). Deletions cut 3 bases from V and 2 bases from J, with 15 bases between. The CDR3 loop spans 16 amino acids. Per the germline V gene, CDR1 is KGHSH and CDR2 is LQKENI.

This clonotype was counted between two and nine times. The gene calls are TRBV28 and TRBJ1-1, with D possibly TRBD1 on 6 matching bases. Germline lookup yields CDR1 MDHEN and CDR2 SYDVKM. The CDR3 runs to 14 residues. V was clipped by 7 bases and J by 0 bases, with 12 bases between them. As DNA, the CDR3 is TGTGCCAGCAATAAACAGGGCATGAACACTGAAGCTTTCTTT. The encoded protein is CASNKQGMNTEAFF.